This TCR beta chain was recovered during a study of T cell repertoires in cytomegalovirus infection. Across the whole study: Indicated by public TCR beta signatures were CMV infection and matching HLA type.

Via MiXCR, TCRdb re-called the reads, giving one row per CDR3 protein. Of over 150,000 distinct CDR3 sequences in the sample, around 14% are singletons; the top ten hold more than 20%. CDR1 and CDR2 (germline): SGHDN, FVKESK. V was pared by 3 bases and J by 3 bases, with 3 bases of the junction left unmatched. The CDR3 extends over 14 amino acids. The material sequenced was PBMCs. This sequence joins TRBV14 and TRBJ1-1; the match to TRBD1 covers 8 bases. The sequence came from a human donor in good health (CMV status not recorded). Some clones in this sample may be carry-over from other donors' samples. The CDR3 is CASSQTRGHTEAFF. CDR3 DNA sequence: TGTGCCAGCAGCCAGACCAGGGGGCACACTGAAGCTTTCTTT.